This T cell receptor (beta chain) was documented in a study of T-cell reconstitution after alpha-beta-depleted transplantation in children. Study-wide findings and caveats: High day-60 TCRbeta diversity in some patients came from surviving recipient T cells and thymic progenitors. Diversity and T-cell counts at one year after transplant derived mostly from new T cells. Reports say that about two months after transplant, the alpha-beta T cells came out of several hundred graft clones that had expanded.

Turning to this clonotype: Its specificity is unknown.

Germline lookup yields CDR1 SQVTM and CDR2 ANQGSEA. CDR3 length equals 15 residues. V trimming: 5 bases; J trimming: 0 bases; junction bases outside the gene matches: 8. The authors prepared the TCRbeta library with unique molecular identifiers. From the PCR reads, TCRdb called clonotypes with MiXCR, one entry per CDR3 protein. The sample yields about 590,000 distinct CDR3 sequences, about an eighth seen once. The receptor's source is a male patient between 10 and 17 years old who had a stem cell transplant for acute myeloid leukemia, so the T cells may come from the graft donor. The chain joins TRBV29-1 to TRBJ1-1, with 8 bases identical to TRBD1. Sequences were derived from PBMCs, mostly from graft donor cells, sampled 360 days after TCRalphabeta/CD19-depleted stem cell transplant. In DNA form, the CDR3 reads TGCAGCGTTACCGGGACAGGAGCTTTGAACACTGAAGCTTTCTTT. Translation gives CSVTGTGALNTEAFF.